Listed below are T cell receptor beta chains from one sample, sequenced in a study of cytomegalovirus exposure and HLA in healthy donors. Sequenced by immunoSEQ multiplex PCR; TCRdb stores in-frame clones only, minus some. The sample lists about 160,000 clones, 82% seen once, with around 1.5% in the top ten. Sequenced input: PBMCs. These TCRs come from a girl aged 5 to 17 in good health and CMV-seropositive. CDR3s include the opening cysteine and the closing phenylalanine or tryptophan. A D gene is named only where the DNA matches it firmly. Clone size, where shown, is once, few, many, or a class for clones that have expanded.

>TRBJ2-1|TRBD2|TRBV13|NA
CASSLTSGINEQFF
TGTGCCAGCAGCTTAACTAGCGGGATTAATGAGCAGTTCTTC
>TRBJ2-1|NA|TRBV10-2|NA
CASRTSSYNEQFF
TGCGCCAGCAGGACTAGCTCCTACAATGAGCAGTTCTTC
>TRBJ2-7|TRBD2|TRBV28|NA
CASSDSLAGVGGGFYEQYF
TGTGCCAGCAGTGATTCTCTAGCGGGAGTGGGTGGGGGTTTTTACGAGCAGTACTTC
>TRBJ2-7|NA|TRBV28|NA
CASRRMEASYEQYF
TGTGCCAGCAGACGCATGGAGGCGTCCTACGAGCAGTACTTC
>TRBJ2-7|TRBD2|TRBV28|NA
CASSIINWRGPGLAGSDGSYEQYF
TGTGCCAGCAGCATCATCAACTGGAGGGGGCCGGGACTAGCGGGATCTGATGGCTCCTACGAGCAGTACTTC
>TRBJ2-3|NA|TRBV5-6|NA
CASSRAGITDTQYF
TGTGCCAGCAGCCGTGCCGGGATCACAGATACGCAGTATTTT
>TRBJ2-5|TRBD1|TRBV5-1|NA
CASSRDRVRGETQYF
TGTGCCAGCAGCCGGGACAGGGTACGAGGTGAGACCCAGTACTTC
>TRBJ2-3|TRBD2|TRBV15|NA
CATSSSPGRGGADTQYF
TGTGCCACCAGCTCATCCCCGGGGCGGGGGGGCGCAGATACGCAGTATTTT
>TRBJ1-2|NA|TRBV20-1|NA
CRVLSGSGYTF
TGCAGGGTTCTATCGGGGAGCGGCTACACCTTC
>TRBJ2-7|NA|TRBV10-1|few
CASSEYMGVPYEQYF
TGCGCCAGCAGTGAGTATATGGGAGTCCCCTACGAGCAGTACTTC
>TRBJ2-1|TRBD2|TRBV2|NA
CASSLTSQYYNEQFF
TGTGCCAGCAGTCTGACTAGCCAATACTACAATGAGCAGTTCTTC
>TRBJ1-3|NA|TRBV30|NA
CAWSVGRTGNTIYF
TGTGCCTGGAGTGTGGGCAGGACTGGAAACACCATATATTTT
>TRBJ2-7|NA|TRBV5-1|NA
CASSARELISSYEQYF
TGCGCCAGCAGCGCGAGGGAGCTGATAAGCTCCTACGAGCAGTACTTC
>TRBJ2-3|TRBD1|TRBV9|NA
CASGGTGGRADTQYF
TGTGCCAGCGGGGGGACAGGAGGACGGGCAGATACGCAGTATTTT
>TRBJ1-2|NA|TRBV2|NA
CASSEAPVNYGYTF
TGTGCCAGCAGTGAAGCGCCAGTTAACTATGGCTACACCTTC
>TRBJ1-1|NA|TRBV30|NA
CAWTLNTEAFF
TGTGCCTGGACTCTGAACACTGAAGCTTTCTTT
>TRBJ1-4|TRBD1|TRBV29-1|NA
CSVGDRATNEKLFF
TGCAGCGTTGGGGACAGGGCAACTAATGAAAAACTGTTTTTT
>TRBJ1-5|NA|TRBV7-2|NA
CASSLPNTGSDPVNQPQHF
TGTGCCAGCAGCTTACCGAACACAGGATCCGATCCGGTAAATCAGCCCCAGCATTTT
>TRBJ1-5|TRBD1|TRBV10-3|NA
CAIGGQGNQPQHF
TGTGCCATCGGGGGACAGGGCAATCAGCCCCAGCATTTT
>TRBJ2-2|NA|TRBV28|NA
CASSPTTASTGELFF
TGTGCCAGCAGCCCTACAACCGCTAGCACCGGGGAGCTGTTTTTT
>TRBJ2-1|TRBD2|TRBV28|NA
CASSLPPGGGSSYNEQFF
TGTGCCAGCAGTTTACCCCCGGGAGGAGGTTCGTCGTACAATGAGCAGTTCTTC
>TRBJ1-2|TRBD1|TRBV6-1|once
CASSEPDRGQGLHGYTF
TGTGCCAGCAGTGAACCCGACAGGGGGCAGGGGCTCCACGGCTACACCTTC
>TRBJ2-7|NA|TRBV28|few
CASIHPGVGSYEQYF
TGTGCCAGCATCCACCCGGGGGTCGGCTCCTACGAGCAGTACTTC
>TRBJ2-7|NA|TRBV19|NA
CASHPGRGHEQYF
TGTGCCAGCCACCCTGGCAGGGGACACGAGCAGTACTTC
>TRBJ1-1|NA|TRBV6-5|NA
CASSEATGYF
TGTGCCAGCAGTGAAGCAACAGGGTACTTT